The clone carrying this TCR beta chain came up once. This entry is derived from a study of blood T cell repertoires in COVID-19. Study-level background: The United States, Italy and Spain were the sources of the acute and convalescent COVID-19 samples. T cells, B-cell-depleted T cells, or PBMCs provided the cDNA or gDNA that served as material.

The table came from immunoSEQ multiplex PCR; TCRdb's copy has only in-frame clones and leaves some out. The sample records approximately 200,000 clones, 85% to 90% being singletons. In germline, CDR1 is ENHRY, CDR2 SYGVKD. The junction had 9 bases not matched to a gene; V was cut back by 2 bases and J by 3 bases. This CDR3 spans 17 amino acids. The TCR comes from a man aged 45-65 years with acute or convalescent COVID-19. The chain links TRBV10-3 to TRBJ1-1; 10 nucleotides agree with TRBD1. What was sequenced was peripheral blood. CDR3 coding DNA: TGTGCCATCAGTGAGCCTGGGACAGGGGACAGGGACACTGAAGCTTTCTTT. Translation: CAISEPGTGDRDTEAFF.